This TCR beta chain stems from a study of cytotoxic CD8 clonotypes in ibrutinib-treated CLL. Study summary: Partial responders 24, complete 2; around twelve progressed and around 15 stayed in remission by median around 68 months. Findings of the study overall: Pretreatment clonality was elevated relative to age-matched healthy donors and paralleled circulating CD8+ T-cell counts.

Germline V gene data show CDR1 as LNHDA and CDR2 as SQIVND (reference sequence). This CDR3 contains 21 residues. The V gene end was trimmed by 0 bases and the J gene end by 9 bases; junction bases not matched to a gene: 25. Note on this clone: Its antigen is not identified.

Assay used: immunoSEQ multiplex PCR; TCRdb lists only in-frame clones, some missing. The repertoire consists of some 200,000 clones, with 72% occurring once and the leading ten covering around 15%. This chain links TRBV19 with TRBJ2-5; 10 bases map to TRBD2. The specimen comprised PBMCs, sampled after 24 months of ibrutinib treatment. The sequence was collected from a human donor with chronic lymphocytic leukemia. Here the CDR3 reads CASSIDWLAGDPSATTGAQYF. The CDR3 DNA sequence: TGTGCCAGTAGTATAGATTGGCTAGCGGGAGACCCCTCGGCAACTACAGGAGCCCAGTACTTC.